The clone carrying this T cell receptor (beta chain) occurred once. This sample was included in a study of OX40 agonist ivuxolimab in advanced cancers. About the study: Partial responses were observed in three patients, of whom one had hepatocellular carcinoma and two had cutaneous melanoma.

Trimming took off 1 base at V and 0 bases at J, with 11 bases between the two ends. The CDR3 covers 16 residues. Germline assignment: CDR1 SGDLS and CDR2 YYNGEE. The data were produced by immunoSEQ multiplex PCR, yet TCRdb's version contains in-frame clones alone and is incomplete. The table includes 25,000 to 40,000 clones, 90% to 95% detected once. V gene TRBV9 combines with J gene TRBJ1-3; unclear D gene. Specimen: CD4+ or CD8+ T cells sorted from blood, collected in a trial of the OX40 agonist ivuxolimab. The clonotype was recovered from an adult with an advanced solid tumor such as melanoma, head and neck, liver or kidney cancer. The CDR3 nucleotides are TGTGCCAGCAGCGTAACGGACCCCAGCTCTGGAAACACCATATATTTT. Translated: CASSVTDPSSGNTIYF.